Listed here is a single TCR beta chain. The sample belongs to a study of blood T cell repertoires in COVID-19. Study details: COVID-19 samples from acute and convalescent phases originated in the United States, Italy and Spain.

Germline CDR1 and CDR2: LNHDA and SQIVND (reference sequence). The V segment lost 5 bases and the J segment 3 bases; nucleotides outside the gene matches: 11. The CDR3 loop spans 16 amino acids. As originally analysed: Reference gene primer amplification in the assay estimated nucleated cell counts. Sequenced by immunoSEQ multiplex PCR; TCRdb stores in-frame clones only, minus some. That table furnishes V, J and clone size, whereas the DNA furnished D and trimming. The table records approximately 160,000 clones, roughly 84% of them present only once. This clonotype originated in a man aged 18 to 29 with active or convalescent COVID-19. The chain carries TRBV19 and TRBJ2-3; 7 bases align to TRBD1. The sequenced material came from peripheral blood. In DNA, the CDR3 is TGTGCCAGTAGTCCTAAAGGGACAGCCGTAACAGATACGCAGTATTTT. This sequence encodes CASSPKGTAVTDTQYF.